This T cell receptor (beta chain) is drawn from a study of blood T cell repertoires in COVID-19. Study details: COVID-19 samples collected from the United States, Italy and Spain covered acute and convalescent phases.

How the authors handled the data: How many nucleated cells were present was estimated from reference gene primer amplification. Here immunoSEQ multiplex PCR was the method, and the copy in TCRdb shows in-frame clones only, minus some. The V and J calls and clone size come from that table; D and trimming were worked out from the DNA. Here the sample spans fewer than 250,000 clones, more than 70% being singletons. The V end lost 4 bases, the J end lost 2 bases, and 11 bases lay between the germline ends. Per germline, CDR1 LGHDT and CDR2 YNNKEL (reference sequence). This CDR3 region has 14 residues. The chain is built from TRBV3-1 (or the pseudogene TRBV3-2) and TRBJ1-2; possible D gene TRBD1, 5 bases. The receptor was derived from a man in his fifties with active or convalescent COVID-19. The specimen sequenced was peripheral blood. Here the CDR3 reads CASSPGLLNYGYTF. CDR3 in DNA: TGTGCCAGCAGCCCGGGACTCTTAAACTATGGCTACACCTTC.